This T cell receptor (beta chain) was sequenced in a study of blood T cell repertoires in COVID-19. Looking at the study overall: The samples span acute and convalescent COVID-19 from the United States, Italy and Spain. T cells, B-cell-depleted T cells, or PBMCs supplied cDNA or gDNA.

The V gene's germline CDR1 is SGHTA and CDR2 FQGTGA. The J segment lost 4 bases and the V segment lost 2 bases, leaving 8 bases of the junction unmatched. CDR3 length equals 18 residues. How the authors handled the data: Amplifying reference gene primers gave estimates of nucleated cell counts. The assay was immunoSEQ multiplex PCR, and TCRdb's table has in-frame clones only and misses some. V, J and clone size derive from that table, while D and trimming were established from the DNA sequence. This table holds about 200,000 clones, around 75% found once. This clone appeared once. Sequenced material: peripheral blood. This clonotype was obtained from a human donor in a cohort sampled during active COVID-19. The chain employs TRBV7-3 and TRBJ2-1; 13 nucleotides agree with TRBD2. The CDR3 sequence is CASSLLPLAGGRYNEQFF. The CDR3 DNA follows: TGTGCCAGCAGCTTACTCCCACTAGCGGGAGGGCGGTACAATGAGCAGTTCTTC. The full variable domain, rest sourced from reference TRBV7-3 and TRBJ2-1, is GAGVSQTPSNKVTEKGKYVELRCDPISGHTALYWYRQSLGQGPEFLIYFQGTGAADDSGLPNDRFFAVRPEGSVSTLKIQRTERGDSAVYLCASSLLPLAGGRYNEQFFGPGTRLTVL.